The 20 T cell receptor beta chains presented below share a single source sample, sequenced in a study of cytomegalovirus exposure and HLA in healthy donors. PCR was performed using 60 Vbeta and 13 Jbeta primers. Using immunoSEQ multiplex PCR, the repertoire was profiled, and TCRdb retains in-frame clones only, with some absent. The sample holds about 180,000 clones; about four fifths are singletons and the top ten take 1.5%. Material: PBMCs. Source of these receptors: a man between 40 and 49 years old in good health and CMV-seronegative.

For the CDR3, the DNA is TGTGCCAGCAGTCTTGGGGGGAGTAACACTGAAGCTTTCTTT. Translation gives CASSLGGSNTEAFF. The rearrangement joins TRBV7-3 to TRBJ1-1, with a possible D match to TRBD1 (5 bases). The germline V and J ends were trimmed by 6 bases and 2 bases, with 13 bases remaining between them. Germline V CDR1 and CDR2: SGHTA, FQGTGA. CDR3 length: 14 residues.

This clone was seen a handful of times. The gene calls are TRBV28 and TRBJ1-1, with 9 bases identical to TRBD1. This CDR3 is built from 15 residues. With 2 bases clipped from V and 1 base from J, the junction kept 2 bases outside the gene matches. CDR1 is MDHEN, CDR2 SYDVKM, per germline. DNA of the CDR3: TGTGCCAGCAGTTTAACGGGACAGGGGAACACTGAAGCTTTCTTT. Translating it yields CASSLTGQGNTEAFF.

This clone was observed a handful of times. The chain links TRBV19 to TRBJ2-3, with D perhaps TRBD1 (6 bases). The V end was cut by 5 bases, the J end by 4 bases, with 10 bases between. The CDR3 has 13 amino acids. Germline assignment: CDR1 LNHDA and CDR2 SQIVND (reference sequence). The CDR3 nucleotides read TGTGCCAGTAGTCTGCGACAGGCAGATACGCAGTATTTT. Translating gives CASSLRQADTQYF. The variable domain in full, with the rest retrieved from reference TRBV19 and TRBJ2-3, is DGGITQSPKYLFRKEGQNVTLSCEQNLNHDAMYWYRQDPGQGLRLIYYSQIVNDFQKGDIAEGYSVSREKKESFPLTVTSAQKNPTAFYLCASSLRQADTQYFGPGTRLTVL.

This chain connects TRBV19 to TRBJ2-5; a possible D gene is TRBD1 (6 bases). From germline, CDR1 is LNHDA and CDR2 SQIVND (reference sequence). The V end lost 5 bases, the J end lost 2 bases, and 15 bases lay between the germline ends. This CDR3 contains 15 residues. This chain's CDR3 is CASSEKGVGQETQYF. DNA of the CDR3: TGTGCCAGTAGTGAGAAGGGGGTCGGACAAGAGACCCAGTACTTC.

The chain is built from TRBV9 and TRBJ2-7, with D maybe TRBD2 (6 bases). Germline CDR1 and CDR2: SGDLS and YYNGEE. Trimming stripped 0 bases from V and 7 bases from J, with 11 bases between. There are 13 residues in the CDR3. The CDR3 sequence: CASSVAASEEQYF. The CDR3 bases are TGTGCCAGCAGCGTAGCCGCTAGCGAAGAGCAGTACTTC. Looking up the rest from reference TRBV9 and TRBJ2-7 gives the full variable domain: DSGVTQTPKHLITATGQRVTLRCSPRSGDLSVYWYQQSLDQGLQFLIQYYNGEERAKGNILERFSAQQFPDLHSELNLSSLELGDSALYFCASSVAASEEQYFGPGTRLTVT.

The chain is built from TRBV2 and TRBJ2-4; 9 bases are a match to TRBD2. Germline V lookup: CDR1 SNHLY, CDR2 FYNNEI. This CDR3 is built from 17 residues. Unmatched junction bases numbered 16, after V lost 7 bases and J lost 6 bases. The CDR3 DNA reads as TGTGCCAGCACCGTAGTTGGTGGCGGGGGGGCCGGAAACATTCAGTACTTC. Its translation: CASTVVGGGGAGNIQYF.

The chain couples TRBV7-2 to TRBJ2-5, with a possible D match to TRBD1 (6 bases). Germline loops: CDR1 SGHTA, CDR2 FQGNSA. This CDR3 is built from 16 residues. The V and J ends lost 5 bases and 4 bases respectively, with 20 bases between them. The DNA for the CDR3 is TGTGCCAGCAGCCCACCAACAGGGTTTTATGTAGAGACCCAGTACTTC. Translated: CASSPPTGFYVETQYF.

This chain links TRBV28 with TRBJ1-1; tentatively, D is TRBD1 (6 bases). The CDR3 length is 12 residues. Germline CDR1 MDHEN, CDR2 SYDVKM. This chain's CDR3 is CGARGGASEAFF. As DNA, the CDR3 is TGTGGGGCTCGCGGGGGGGCCTCTGAAGCTTTCTTT.

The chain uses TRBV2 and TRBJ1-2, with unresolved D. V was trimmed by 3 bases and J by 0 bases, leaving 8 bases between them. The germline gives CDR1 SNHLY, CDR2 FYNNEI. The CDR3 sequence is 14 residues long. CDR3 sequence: CASSDRWANYGYTF. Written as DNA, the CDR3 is TGTGCCAGCAGTGACAGGTGGGCTAACTATGGCTACACCTTC.

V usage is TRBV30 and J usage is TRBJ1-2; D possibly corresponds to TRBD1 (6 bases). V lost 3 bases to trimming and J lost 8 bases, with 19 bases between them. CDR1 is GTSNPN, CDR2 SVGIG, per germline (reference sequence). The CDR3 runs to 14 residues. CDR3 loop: CAWRTSGGLGGYTF. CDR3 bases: TGTGCCTGGAGGACAAGCGGGGGCCTGGGAGGCTACACCTTC.

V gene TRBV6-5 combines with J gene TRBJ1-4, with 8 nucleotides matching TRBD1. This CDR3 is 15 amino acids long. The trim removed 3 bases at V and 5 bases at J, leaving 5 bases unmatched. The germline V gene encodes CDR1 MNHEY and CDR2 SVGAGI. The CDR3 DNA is TGTGCCAGCAGTTATCGGACAGGGAAGAATGAAAAACTGTTTTTT. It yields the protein CASSYRTGKNEKLFF.

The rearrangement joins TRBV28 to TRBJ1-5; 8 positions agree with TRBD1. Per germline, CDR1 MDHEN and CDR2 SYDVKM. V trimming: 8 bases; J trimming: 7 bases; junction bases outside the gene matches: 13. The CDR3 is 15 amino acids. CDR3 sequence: CASVPRQGTRQPQHF. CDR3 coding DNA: TGTGCCAGCGTTCCCAGACAGGGGACCCGACAGCCCCAGCATTTT.

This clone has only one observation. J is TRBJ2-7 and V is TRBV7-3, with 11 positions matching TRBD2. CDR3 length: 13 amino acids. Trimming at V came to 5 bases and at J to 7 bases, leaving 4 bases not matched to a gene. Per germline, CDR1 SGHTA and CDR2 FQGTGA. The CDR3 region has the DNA TGTGCCAGCAGCGCCGGGACTAGCGGAGAGCAGTACTTC. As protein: CASSAGTSGEQYF.

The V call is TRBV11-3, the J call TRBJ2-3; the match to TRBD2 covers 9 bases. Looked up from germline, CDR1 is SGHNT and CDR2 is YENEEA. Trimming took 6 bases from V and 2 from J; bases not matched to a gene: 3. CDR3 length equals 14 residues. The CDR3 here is CASRSGGTTDTQYF. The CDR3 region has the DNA TGTGCCAGCAGAAGCGGGGGGACCACAGATACGCAGTATTTT.

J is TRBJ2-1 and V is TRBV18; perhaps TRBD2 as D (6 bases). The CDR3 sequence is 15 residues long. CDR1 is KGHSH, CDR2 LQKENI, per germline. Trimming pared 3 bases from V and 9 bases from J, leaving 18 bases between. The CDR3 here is CASSPNTGDSGEQFF. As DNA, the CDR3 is TGTGCCAGCTCACCTAATACGGGAGATAGCGGTGAGCAGTTCTTC.

CDR3 in DNA: TGTGCCTGGAGTGCAGGGGTCGGCCAGCCCCAGCATTTT. It encodes CAWSAGVGQPQHF. V is TRBV30 and J is TRBJ1-5, with a weak D call TRBD1 (6 bases). CDR3 length: 13 residues. CDR1 is GTSNPN, CDR2 SVGIG, per germline (reference sequence). Trimming pared 1 base from V and 7 bases from J, leaving 11 bases between.

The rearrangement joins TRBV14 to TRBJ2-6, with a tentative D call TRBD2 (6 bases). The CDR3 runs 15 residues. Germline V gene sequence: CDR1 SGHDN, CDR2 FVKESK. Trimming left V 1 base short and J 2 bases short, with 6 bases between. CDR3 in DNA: TGTGCCAGCAGCCAAGGGAGGGCTGGGGCCAACGTCCTGACTTTC. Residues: CASSQGRAGANVLTF.

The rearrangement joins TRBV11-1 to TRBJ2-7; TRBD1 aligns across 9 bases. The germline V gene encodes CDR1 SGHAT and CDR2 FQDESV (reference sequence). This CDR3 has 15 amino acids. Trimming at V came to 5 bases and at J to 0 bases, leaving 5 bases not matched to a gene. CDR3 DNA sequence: TGTGCCAGCAGCCCTGGGACAGGGCCCTCCTACGAGCAGTACTTC. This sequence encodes CASSPGTGPSYEQYF.

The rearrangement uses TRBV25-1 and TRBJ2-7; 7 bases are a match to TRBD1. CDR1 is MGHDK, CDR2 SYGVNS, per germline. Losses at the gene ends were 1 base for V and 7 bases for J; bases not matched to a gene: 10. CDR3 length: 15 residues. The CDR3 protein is CASSESRTGAGEQYF. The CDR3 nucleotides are TGTGCCAGCAGTGAATCAAGGACAGGAGCAGGGGAGCAGTACTTC.

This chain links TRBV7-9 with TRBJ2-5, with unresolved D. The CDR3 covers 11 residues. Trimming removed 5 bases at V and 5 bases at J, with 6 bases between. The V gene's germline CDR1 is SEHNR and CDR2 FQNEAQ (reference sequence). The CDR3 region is CASSIGETQYF. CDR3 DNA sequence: TGTGCCAGCAGCATCGGTGAGACCCAGTACTTC.